What follows describes a single TCR beta chain. Its antigen is still unknown. This sample is part of a study of T cells in Graves' hyperthyroidism and ophthalmopathy. Study-level findings and limits: The authors' 13 V-J model separated ophthalmopathy from stable hyperthyroidism.

V trimming: 3 bases; J trimming: 5 bases; junction bases outside the gene matches: 6. From germline, CDR1 is LNHNV and CDR2 YYDKDF (reference sequence). This CDR3 contains 15 residues. Calling Graves' hyperthyroidism stable meant ophthalmopathy did not progress within 18 months. Patients aged 18 to 65 had newly diagnosed hyperthyroidism lasting under 2 months. Amplification yielded TCR beta CDR3 regions, with RNA transcripts as the source. Using the HTBI primer set, a first-round RT-PCR was run on the TCR CDR3. Via MiXCR, TCRdb re-called the multiplex PCR reads, giving one row per CDR3 protein. Of about 96,000 distinct CDR3 sequences in the sample, about half were seen once.

The chain links TRBV15 to TRBJ1-2, with 10 nucleotides matching TRBD1. This TCR derives from a woman aged 40 to 50 with Graves' hyperthyroidism. Sequencing was performed on blood. The CDR3 sequence is CATSSLPGQGYGYTF. The DNA for the CDR3 is TGTGCCACCAGCAGCCTACCGGGACAGGGGTATGGCTACACCTTC.